This T cell receptor (beta chain) was found in a study of identifying expanded T cells in peripheral blood. On this clone: Its target is unknown. The junction shows a germline mismatch at one end, possibly a read error.

Generated by immunoSEQ multiplex PCR, the TCRdb table keeps only in-frame clones and is missing some. The sample records under 130,000 clones, 85% to 90% being singletons. Study-wide findings and caveats: Roughly 2-week clone count variance significantly increased as total template count grew. Differentially abundant clones: about 1.2 between replicates, about 17 at two to three weeks, around 20 at four.

Healthy donors had no documented immune events, such as infections, while sampled. Input material: blood. This receptor was identified in a person aged 18 to 70 in good health.

The CDR3 spells CASTLDPTSYEQYF. The CDR3 DNA follows: TGTGCCAGCACCTTAGACCCGACCTCCTACGAGCAGTACTTC. The chain links TRBV11-2 to TRBJ2-7; D gene ambiguous. Germline CDR1 reads SGHAT; CDR2 reads FQNNGV. The CDR3 runs 14 residues.